This passage covers 21 T cell receptor beta chains from one sample sequenced in a study of cytomegalovirus exposure and HLA in healthy donors. Primers: 60 Vbeta forward and 13 Jbeta reverse. The repertoire was sequenced with immunoSEQ multiplex PCR; TCRdb's copy has only in-frame clones and lacks some. The sample includes around 75,000 clones, 78% of them seen just once. The sequenced material came from PBMCs. The receptor set was obtained from a middle-aged man in good health and CMV-seronegative.

This chain connects TRBV27 to TRBJ1-6; 7 nucleotides match TRBD1. The CDR3 loop spans 16 amino acids. Germline values: CDR1 MNHEY, CDR2 SMNVEV (reference sequence). The junction had 13 bases not matched to a gene; V was cut back by 7 bases and J by 7 bases. CDR3 DNA sequence: TGTGCCAGCAAAGACCGGGACAGTATTGGAAATTCACCCCTCCACTTT. It translates to CASKDRDSIGNSPLHF.

A remark on this clone: This sample also contains other DNA sequences that code for the same CDR3. The rearrangement uses TRBV5-4 and TRBJ1-1; D not resolved. Trimming cost V 5 bases and J 6 bases, with 11 bases left between them. The germline V gene encodes CDR1 SGHNT and CDR2 YYREEE (reference sequence). This CDR3 is 12 amino acids long. CDR3 DNA: TGTGCCAGCAGTTACTTATCTGCTGAAGCTTTCTTT. Protein: CASSYLSAEAFF. Complete variable domain (other parts from reference TRBV5-4 and TRBJ1-1): ETGVTQSPTHLIKTRGQQVTLRCSSQSGHNTVSWYQQALGQGPQFIFQYYREEENGRGNFPPRFSGLQFPNYSSELNVNALELDDSALYLCASSYLSAEAFFGQGTRLTVV.

The rearrangement links TRBV2 to TRBJ2-7; D possibly corresponds to TRBD2 (5 bases). The CDR3 loop spans 14 amino acids. V lost 5 bases, J lost 7 bases, and 18 bases lay in between. The germline V gene has CDR1 SNHLY and CDR2 FYNNEI. This CDR3 is CASSSRTGYGEQYF. CDR3 DNA sequence: TGTGCCAGCAGTTCCCGGACGGGATACGGGGAGCAGTACTTC.

V usage is TRBV6-5 and J usage is TRBJ1-1, with a possible D match to TRBD1 (5 bases). Germline values: CDR1 MNHEY, CDR2 SVGAGI. The CDR3 covers 14 residues. Trimming cost V 10 bases and J 1 base, with 16 bases left between them. The CDR3 is CATHHPQGNTEAFF. CDR3 bases: TGTGCCACACACCATCCGCAGGGGAACACTGAAGCTTTCTTT.

The CDR3 nucleotides are TGTGCCAGCAGCTTGGTGGGAGAGGAAAAACTGTTTTTT. Its protein is CASSLVGEEKLFF. The chain couples TRBV5-8 to TRBJ1-4; D is uncertain. V gave up 0 bases and J gave up 8 bases, with 8 bases separating them. The CDR3 runs to 13 residues. The V gene's germline CDR1 is SGHTS and CDR2 YDEGEE.

The chain recombines TRBV4-1 with TRBJ2-7; D may be TRBD1 (6 bases). The CDR3 has 15 residues. V lost 4 bases and J 1 base, leaving 14 bases between the germline ends. Germline CDR1 is MGHRA and CDR2 is YSYEKL. This CDR3 reads CASSLAPGQSYEQYF. The CDR3 DNA reads TGCGCCAGCAGCCTTGCCCCGGGACAATCCTACGAGCAGTACTTC.

This clone occurred a few times. The CDR3 loop reads CSVGREQETQYF. The CDR3 nucleotides are TGCAGCGTTGGCAGGGAACAAGAGACCCAGTACTTC. The chain has TRBV29-1 and TRBJ2-5; D possibly corresponds to TRBD1 (5 bases). Trimming left V 4 bases short and J 2 bases short, with 8 bases between. CDR1 and CDR2 from the germline V gene are SQVTM and ANQGSEA. The CDR3 spans 12 residues.

The chain is built from TRBV7-7 and TRBJ1-5, with D perhaps matching TRBD1 (6 bases). CDR1 is SSHAT, CDR2 FNYEAQ, per germline (reference sequence). CDR3 length equals 13 residues. The CDR3 region is CATSRGTNQPQHF. The DNA for the CDR3 is TGTGCTACTTCTAGGGGGACCAATCAGCCCCAGCATTTT.

This clone was detected only a few times. V usage is TRBV5-6 and J usage is TRBJ1-1; D call uncertain. Per germline, CDR1 SGHDT and CDR2 YYEEEE. This CDR3 has 15 residues. The ends were cut back, 1 base at V and 4 bases at J, with 14 bases in the middle. The CDR3 sequence is CASSLPGVMSTEAFF. CDR3 DNA: TGTGCCAGCAGCTTGCCCGGGGTGATGAGCACTGAAGCTTTCTTT.

This clone turned up a few times. The chain joins TRBV6-1 to TRBJ1-1; D unresolved. Trimming cost V 5 bases and J 5 bases, with 6 bases left between them. CDR1 and CDR2 (germline): MNHNS, SASEGT. The length of the CDR3 is 11 residues. DNA of the CDR3: TGTGCCAGCAGTTCAGTGACTGAAGCTTTCTTT. Protein: CASSSVTEAFF.

This clone is a singleton in its sample. The V gene is TRBV5-4, the J gene TRBJ2-1; 9 bases are shared with TRBD2. Per the germline V gene, CDR1 is SGHNT and CDR2 is YYREEE (reference sequence). Unmatched junction bases numbered 8, after V lost 0 bases and J lost 7 bases. This CDR3 is 16 amino acids long. The CDR3 spells CASSLGAGGPGNEQFF. The DNA for the CDR3 is TGTGCCAGCAGCTTGGGTGCGGGGGGGCCAGGGAATGAGCAGTTCTTC.

The chain has TRBV5-6 and TRBJ1-6; 9 bases are shared with TRBD1. The CDR3 spans 15 residues. The germline CDR1 and CDR2 sequences are SGHDT and YYEEEE. V trimming: 3 bases; J trimming: 6 bases; junction bases outside the gene matches: 4. DNA for the CDR3: TGTGCCAGCAGCTATGAGGGACAGGGTAATTCACCCCTCCACTTT. Translating it yields CASSYEGQGNSPLHF. The complete variable domain, with remaining parts taken from reference TRBV5-6 and TRBJ1-6, reads DAGVTQSPTHLIKTRGQQVTLRCSPKSGHDTVSWYQQALGQGPQFIFQYYEEEERQRGNFPDRFSGHQFPNYSSELNVNALLLGDSALYLCASSYEGQGNSPLHFGNGTRLTVT.

This chain uses TRBV7-2 with TRBJ1-2; no definite D call. CDR3 size: 14 residues. Germline CDR1 and CDR2: SGHTA and FQGNSA. Trimming shortened V by 1 base and J by 4 bases, and 10 bases separated the two germline ends. CDR3 region: CASSLVSGIYGYTF. CDR3 nucleotides: TGTGCCAGCAGCTTAGTATCGGGGATCTATGGCTACACCTTC.

V usage is TRBV19 and J usage is TRBJ1-5, with D perhaps TRBD1 (6 bases). The germline V gene has CDR1 LNHDA and CDR2 SQIVND (reference sequence). The CDR3 is made up of 12 amino acids. V lost 4 bases, J lost 8 bases, and 9 bases lay in between. This CDR3 reads CASSTRGEPQHF. The CDR3 DNA follows: TGTGCCAGTAGTACCAGGGGTGAGCCCCAGCATTTT.

The V and J genes are TRBV2 and TRBJ1-1; 7 positions match TRBD1. The CDR3 spans 15 residues. Per germline, CDR1 SNHLY and CDR2 FYNNEI. With V trimmed by 7 bases and J by 2 bases, 10 bases remained unmatched. This CDR3 reads CASNPRTGDNTEAFF. The CDR3 coding sequence is TGTGCCAGCAACCCCCGGACAGGTGATAACACTGAAGCTTTCTTT.

The rearrangement links TRBV9 to TRBJ2-6; a possible D gene is TRBD2 (6 bases). V was clipped by 4 bases and J by 2 bases, with 10 bases between them. CDR1 and CDR2 (germline): SGDLS, YYNGEE. The CDR3 totals 15 residues. The CDR3 protein is CASSRGEAGANVLTF. The CDR3 DNA reads TGTGCCAGCAGCCGTGGGGAGGCTGGGGCCAACGTCCTGACTTTC. Filled out from reference TRBV9 and TRBJ2-6, the complete variable domain reads DSGVTQTPKHLITATGQRVTLRCSPRSGDLSVYWYQQSLDQGLQFLIQYYNGEERAKGNILERFSAQQFPDLHSELNLSSLELGDSALYFCASSRGEAGANVLTFGAGSRLTVL.

The rearrangement uses TRBV28 and TRBJ1-5, with D maybe TRBD1 (6 bases). V shed 6 bases and J shed 0 bases, with 15 bases lying between them. The CDR3 totals 16 residues. Germline CDR1 MDHEN, CDR2 SYDVKM. As DNA, the CDR3 is TGTGCCAGCAGCGGGGGGCAGAGTTATAGCAATCAGCCCCAGCATTTT. Translated: CASSGGQSYSNQPQHF.

There are a few counts of this clone. CDR3 in amino acids: CASSTWTSVETQYF. The CDR3 DNA follows: TGTGCCAGCAGCACCTGGACTAGCGTGGAGACCCAGTACTTC. The chain couples TRBV9 to TRBJ2-5; 9 nucleotides line up with TRBD2. V shed 4 bases, J shed 5 bases, and the junction held 6 bases outside the gene matches. From germline, CDR1 is SGDLS and CDR2 YYNGEE. The CDR3 contains 14 residues.

The chain combines TRBV28 with TRBJ1-2; D ambiguous. The CDR3 is 12 residues long. Trimming removed 3 bases at V and 8 bases at J, with 10 bases between. Per germline, CDR1 MDHEN and CDR2 SYDVKM. This chain's CDR3 is CASSLELTGYTF. In DNA, the CDR3 is TGTGCCAGCAGTTTGGAGCTAACCGGCTACACCTTC.

This chain links TRBV11-1 with TRBJ2-5; D uncertain. The J call is in doubt because the DNA end fits TRBJ2-7 better. The CDR3 covers 18 residues. Germline-derived CDR1 and CDR2 are SGHAT and FQDESV (reference sequence). DNA for the CDR3: TGTGCCAGCAGCTTACCACCCAGTCTTCCCACTTACGACTACGAGCAGTACTTC. Its translation: CASSLPPSLPTYDYEQYF.

This chain connects TRBV12-1 to TRBJ1-2; the D segment call TRBD1 is taken from the table without a DNA check. TRBV12-1 is reported as a pseudogene. The CDR3 length is 17 residues. Written as DNA, the CDR3 is TGTGCCAGCAGCTTTTACACGAACAGGGGGGATAACTATGGCTACCCCTTC. Its translation is CASSFYTNRGDNYGYPF.